The 27 T cell receptor beta chains presented below share a single source sample, sequenced in a study of T cells in Graves' hyperthyroidism and ophthalmopathy. The CDR3 regions of TCR beta were amplified from RNA transcripts. The HTBI primer set served for first-round RT-PCR of the TCR CDR3. TCRdb re-called the multiplex PCR reads through MiXCR, storing one row per CDR3 protein. Of 500,000 to 600,000 distinct CDR3 sequences listed, 15% to 20% are singletons. Sequenced: blood. Source of these receptors: a woman younger than 30 with Graves' hyperthyroidism.

Concerning this clonotype: One end of the junction does not line up with germline, which may come from a read error. J is TRBJ2-2 and V is TRBV18; 7 bases align to TRBD2. This CDR3 spans 17 amino acids. Per the germline V gene, CDR1 is KGHSH and CDR2 is LQKENI. The CDR3 here is CASSQAPSGPNTGELLF. Written as DNA, the CDR3 is TGTGCCAGCTCACAGGCACCTAGCGGACCGAACACCGGGGAGCTGCTTTTT. Full variable domain (remainder filled in from reference TRBV18 and TRBJ2-2): NAGVMQNPRHLVRRRGQEARLRCSPMKGHSHVYWYRQLPEEGLKFMVYLQKENIIDESGMPKERFSAEFPKEGPSILRIQQVVRGDSAAYFCASSQAPSGPNTGELLFGEGSRLTVL.

The DNA for the CDR3 is TGCAGCGTTGACGGTGGGGAGACCCAGTACTTC. This sequence encodes CSVDGGETQYF. The V call is TRBV29-1, the J call TRBJ2-5; D uncertain. V was trimmed by 3 bases and J by 5 bases, leaving 7 bases between them. The germline CDR1 and CDR2 sequences are SQVTM and ANQGSEA. The CDR3 has 11 residues.

The chain links TRBV19 to TRBJ1-1; D unclear. The germline gives CDR1 LNHDA, CDR2 SQIVND (reference sequence). The length of the CDR3 is 16 residues. Trimming pared 5 bases from V and 1 base from J, leaving 17 bases between. CDR3 in amino acids: CASSAPRGFRNTEAFF. The CDR3 bases are TGTGCCAGTAGTGCCCCACGAGGGTTCAGGAACACTGAAGCTTTCTTT.

This chain uses TRBV5-8 with TRBJ1-1; 9 positions agree with TRBD1. Germline CDR1 reads SGHTS; CDR2 reads YDEGEE. The CDR3 loop spans 15 amino acids. Trimming took 0 bases from V and 7 from J; bases not matched to a gene: 7. CDR3 protein: CASSLAGTGRGEAFF. As DNA, the CDR3 is TGTGCCAGCAGCTTGGCGGGGACAGGGCGGGGTGAAGCTTTCTTT.

This clonotype was seen ten or more times. This sequence joins TRBV20-1 and TRBJ2-1, with D uncertain. Trimming cost V 5 bases and J 7 bases, with 6 bases left between them. The CDR3 contains 10 residues. Germline lookup yields CDR1 DFQATT and CDR2 SNEGSKA (reference sequence). Written as DNA, the CDR3 is TGCAGTGCTCGCCTAAATGAGCAGTTCTTC. Its protein is CSARLNEQFF.

With regard to this clonotype: One end of the junction is discordant with germline, which a read error may explain. This chain joins TRBV27 and TRBJ2-6; D is possibly TRBD1 (5 bases). Germline lookup yields CDR1 MNHEY and CDR2 SMNVEV (reference sequence). This CDR3 is 18 amino acids long. The CDR3 nucleotides read TGTGTCAGCAGTTTTGGACAAGGACGGATCTCTGGGGCCAACGTCCTGACTTTC. Amino acid sequence: CVSSFGQGRISGANVLTF.

Notes on this clonotype: One junction end disagrees with the germline gene, perhaps due to a read error. This chain connects TRBV12-3 or TRBV12-4 to TRBJ2-5; TRBD2 agrees at 12 bases. The CDR3 extends over 15 amino acids. CDR3 protein: CTSSLASGGGETQYF. The CDR3 nucleotides read TGTACCAGCAGTTTAGCTAGCGGGGGGGGGGAGACCCAGTACTTC.

This clonotype turned up a few times. V is TRBV6-2 or TRBV6-3 and J is TRBJ1-2, with 7 bases fitting TRBD1. Trimming cost V 4 bases and J 1 base; bases outside gene matches: 9. The CDR3 is 16 amino acids. Germline lookup yields CDR1 MNHEY and CDR2 SVGEGT. Written as DNA, the CDR3 is TGTGCCAGCAGTTCCCTGGGACAGATAATTAACTATGGCTACACCTTC. Encoded protein: CASSSLGQIINYGYTF.

This clonotype was observed a handful of times. This rearrangement joins TRBV5-1 to TRBJ2-1, with D perhaps TRBD2 (5 bases). CDR1 is SGHRS, CDR2 YFSETQ, per germline. V dropped 5 bases and J dropped 6 bases, with 12 bases sitting between them. The CDR3 extends over 13 amino acids. This CDR3 is CASSEATSNEQFF. The CDR3, as DNA: TGCGCCAGCAGTGAGGCCACTAGCAATGAGCAGTTCTTC.

The chain combines TRBV27 with TRBJ2-7; 9 bases align to TRBD1. The CDR3 runs to 17 residues. Germline trimming cut 1 base from V and 6 bases from J; bases unmatched to any gene: 13. From germline, CDR1 is MNHEY and CDR2 SMNVEV (reference sequence). The CDR3 coding sequence is TGTGCCAGCAGTTTATTCCTGACAGGGGGTGTCCGTGGCGAGCAGTACTTC. Encoded protein: CASSLFLTGGVRGEQYF.

This clonotype came up many times. This rearrangement joins TRBV3-1 to TRBJ1-3, with D unclear. Trimming removed 1 base at V and 1 base at J, with 8 bases between. Germline V lookup: CDR1 LGHDT, CDR2 YNNKEL (reference sequence). CDR3 length: 15 amino acids. CDR3 sequence: CASSQVRGSGNTIYF. The CDR3 bases are TGTGCCAGCAGCCAAGTGAGAGGATCTGGAAACACCATATATTTT.

There are many counts of this clonotype. The chain links TRBV11-3 to TRBJ2-3, with D possibly being TRBD1 (6 bases). Germline V gives CDR1 SGHNT, CDR2 YENEEA. This CDR3 is 14 amino acids long. V was cut by 0 bases and J by 6 bases, with 10 bases left in between. CDR3 DNA sequence: TGTGCCAGCAGCTTAGAGGACAGTTCGGATACGCAGTATTTT. It translates to CASSLEDSSDTQYF.

The rearrangement uses TRBV12-3 or TRBV12-4 and TRBJ1-1, with 9 bases identical to TRBD1. CDR3 length: 15 residues. V shed 0 bases, J shed 4 bases, and the junction held 3 bases outside the gene matches. This chain's CDR3 is CASSLAGTGFTEAFF. In DNA form, the CDR3 reads TGTGCCAGCAGTTTAGCCGGGACAGGGTTCACTGAAGCTTTCTTT.

Ten or more counts support this clonotype. The chain employs TRBV6-1 and TRBJ1-1, with D maybe TRBD1 (6 bases). Germline V gene sequence: CDR1 MNHNS, CDR2 SASEGT. The CDR3 covers 17 residues. Trimming cost V 5 bases and J 0 bases, with 19 bases left between them. The CDR3 DNA sequence: TGTGCCAGCAGTTTAATCAGCCCGGGACACTTGAACACTGAAGCTTTCTTT. Amino acids: CASSLISPGHLNTEAFF.

In this sample, this clonotype turned up a few times. The gene calls are TRBV4-3 and TRBJ2-3, with unresolved D. This CDR3 has 15 amino acids. Trimming pared 0 bases from V and 2 bases from J, leaving 9 bases between. Germline CDR1 and CDR2: LGHNA and YSLEER. CDR3: CASSQDIYNTDTQYF. The CDR3 nucleotides are TGCGCCAGCAGCCAAGATATCTACAACACAGATACGCAGTATTTT.

V and J are TRBV15 and TRBJ2-3; 7 bases line up with TRBD1. Germline V CDR1 and CDR2: LNHNV, YYDKDF (reference sequence). The CDR3 loop spans 13 amino acids. Germline trimming cut 11 bases from V and 5 bases from J; bases unmatched to any gene: 10. The CDR3 here is CAGGRGGEDTQYF. The CDR3 nucleotides read TGTGCCGGGGGAAGAGGGGGCGAAGATACGCAGTATTTT.

As for this clonotype: A much more abundant neighbour one base away suggests this may be a read error. This chain joins TRBV5-4 and TRBJ2-1; TRBD2 agrees at 8 bases. The DNA end is a closer match to TRBJ2-7, so the J assignment may be wrong. CDR3 size: 15 residues. Germline CDR1 is SGHNT and CDR2 is YYREEE (reference sequence). The CDR3 nucleotides read TGTGCCAGCAGCTTCGCACTAGCGGCATACAATGAGCAGTACTTC. It translates to CASSFALAAYNEQYF.

V is TRBV7-2 and J is TRBJ2-1, with TRBD1 matching over 9 bases. J lost 3 bases, V lost 3 bases, and 6 bases had no gene match. CDR1 and CDR2 from the germline V gene are SGHTA and FQGNSA. The length of the CDR3 is 16 residues. The CDR3 region has the DNA TGTGCCAGCAGCTTCCCGGGACAGGGAGTCTACAATGAGCAGTTCTTC. It encodes CASSFPGQGVYNEQFF.

In its sample, this clonotype was seen many times. The chain joins TRBV7-2 to TRBJ2-3, with no clear D. Germline assignment: CDR1 SGHTA and CDR2 FQGNSA. The CDR3 has 14 amino acids. V lost 5 bases, J lost 1 base, and 10 bases lay in between. CDR3 DNA: TGTGCCAGCAGCCACGCCCGGGGCACAGATACGCAGTATTTT. Its protein is CASSHARGTDTQYF.

This clonotype has only a few counts. The chain couples TRBV12-3 or TRBV12-4 to TRBJ2-1; D possibly corresponds to TRBD2 (6 bases). The CDR3 sequence is 15 residues long. V was shortened by 5 bases and J by 5 bases, with 16 bases between the two germline ends. CDR3 residues: CASSLRGLVDNEQFF. The CDR3 DNA sequence: TGTGCCAGCAGTCTTCGGGGGTTGGTGGACAATGAGCAGTTCTTC.

This clonotype occurred a few times. The chain is built from TRBV6-2 or TRBV6-3 and TRBJ1-5; 7 bases are shared with TRBD1. CDR3 size: 15 residues. Trimming took 2 bases from V and 4 from J; bases not matched to a gene: 5. From germline, CDR1 is MNHEY and CDR2 SVGEGT. CDR3 loop: CASSYRQGLNQPQHF. CDR3 coding DNA: TGTGCCAGCAGTTACCGACAGGGTTTAAATCAGCCCCAGCATTTT.

This clonotype was recorded at least ten times. The chain couples TRBV6-1 to TRBJ2-5; D may be TRBD1 or TRBD2 (5 bases each). With 2 bases removed from V and 4 bases from J, the gap between germline ends came to 11 bases. This CDR3 comprises 14 residues. Germline CDR1 is MNHNS and CDR2 is SASEGT. CDR3 nucleotide sequence: TGTGCCAGCAGTGAAACCGGGACGACAGAGACCCAGTACTTC. Residues: CASSETGTTETQYF.

The CDR3 region is CSAVDSTGGNTIYF. CDR3 coding DNA: TGCAGTGCTGTCGACAGTACCGGTGGAAACACCATATATTTT. J is TRBJ1-3 and V is TRBV20-1, with a weak D call TRBD1 (5 bases). Germline V gives CDR1 DFQATT, CDR2 SNEGSKA (reference sequence). The CDR3 totals 14 residues. Trimming took off 5 bases at V and 3 bases at J, with 14 bases between the two ends.

There are a few counts of this clonotype. The chain employs TRBV5-1 and TRBJ2-1; maybe TRBD1 (5 bases). Germline lookup yields CDR1 SGHRS and CDR2 YFSETQ. The CDR3 spans 15 residues. V was pared by 1 base and J by 8 bases, with 16 bases between. Here the CDR3 reads CASSLLTGLGDEQFF. CDR3 nucleotide sequence: TGCGCCAGCAGCTTGTTAACAGGTTTGGGCGATGAGCAGTTCTTC.

This chain links TRBV24-1 with TRBJ2-3; D may be TRBD2 (6 bases). The V gene lost 3 bases and the J gene lost 0 bases, with 12 bases spanning the gap. The germline CDR1 and CDR2 sequences are KGHDR and SFDVKD. The CDR3 totals 16 residues. CDR3 sequence (DNA): TGTGCCACCAGTGATGTGGGGGGACCTAGCACAGATACGCAGTATTTT. This encodes CATSDVGGPSTDTQYF.

This chain uses TRBV27 with TRBJ1-1; TRBD1 matches at 7 bases. The CDR3 length is 13 residues. Germline V gene lookup returns CDR1 MNHEY and CDR2 SMNVEV (reference sequence). Trimming cost V 6 bases and J 10 bases; bases outside gene matches: 11. CDR3 DNA: TGTGCCAGCAGGGGGCAGGGGGTTTGGGGAGCTTTCTTT. Its protein product is CASRGQGVWGAFF.

The chain carries TRBV20-1 and TRBJ2-2, with TRBD2 identical over 7 bases. Germline V gene sequence: CDR1 DFQATT, CDR2 SNEGSKA (reference sequence). V gave up 1 base and J gave up 1 base; unmatched junction bases: 6. The CDR3 consists of 16 residues. The CDR3 nucleotides read TGCAGTGCTAGAGTTTCCGGGAGGAAGAACACCGGGGAGCTGTTTTTT. Translated, it gives CSARVSGRKNTGELFF.